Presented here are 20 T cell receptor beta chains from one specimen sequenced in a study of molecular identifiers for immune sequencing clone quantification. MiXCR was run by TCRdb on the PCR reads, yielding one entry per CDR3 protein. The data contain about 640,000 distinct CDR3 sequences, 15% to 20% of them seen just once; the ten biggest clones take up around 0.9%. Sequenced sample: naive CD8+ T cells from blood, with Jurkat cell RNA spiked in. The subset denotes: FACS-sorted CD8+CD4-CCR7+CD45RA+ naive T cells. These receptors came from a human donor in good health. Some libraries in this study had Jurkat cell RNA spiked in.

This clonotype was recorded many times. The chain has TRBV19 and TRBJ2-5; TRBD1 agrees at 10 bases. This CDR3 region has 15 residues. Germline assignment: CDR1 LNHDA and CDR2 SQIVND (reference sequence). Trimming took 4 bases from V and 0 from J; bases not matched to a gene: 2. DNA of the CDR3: TGTGCCAGTAGTAGTGACAGGGGGCACCAAGAGACCCAGTACTTC. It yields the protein CASSSDRGHQETQYF.

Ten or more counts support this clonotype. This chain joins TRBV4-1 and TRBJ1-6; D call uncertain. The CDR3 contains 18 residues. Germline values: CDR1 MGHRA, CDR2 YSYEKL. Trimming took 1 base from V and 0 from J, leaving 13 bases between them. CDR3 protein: CASSQAAPGSSYNSPLHF. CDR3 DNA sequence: TGCGCCAGCAGCCAAGCCGCTCCGGGCTCCTCCTATAATTCACCCCTCCACTTT.

CDR3 DNA sequence: TGTGCCAGCAGCTTAGAAGCAGGGATCGCCTACGAGCAGTACTTC. Amino acid sequence: CASSLEAGIAYEQYF. The chain joins TRBV11-2 to TRBJ2-7; a weak D match, TRBD1 (5 bases). The CDR3 consists of 15 residues. Trimming pared 0 bases from V and 2 bases from J, leaving 11 bases between. The germline gives CDR1 SGHAT, CDR2 FQNNGV.

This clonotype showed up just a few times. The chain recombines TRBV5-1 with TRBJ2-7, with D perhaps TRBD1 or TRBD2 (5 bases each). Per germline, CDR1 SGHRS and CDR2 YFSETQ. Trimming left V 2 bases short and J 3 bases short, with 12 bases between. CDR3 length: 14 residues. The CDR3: CASSFRVGGYEQYF. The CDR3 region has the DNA TGCGCCAGCAGCTTTAGGGTTGGGGGCTACGAGCAGTACTTC.

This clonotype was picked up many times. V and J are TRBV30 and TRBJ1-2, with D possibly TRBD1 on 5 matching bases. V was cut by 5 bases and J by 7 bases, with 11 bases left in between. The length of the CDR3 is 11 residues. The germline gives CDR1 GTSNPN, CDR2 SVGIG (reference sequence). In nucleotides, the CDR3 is TGTGCCTGGGGCCAGGGTAGTGGCTACACCTTC. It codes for CAWGQGSGYTF.

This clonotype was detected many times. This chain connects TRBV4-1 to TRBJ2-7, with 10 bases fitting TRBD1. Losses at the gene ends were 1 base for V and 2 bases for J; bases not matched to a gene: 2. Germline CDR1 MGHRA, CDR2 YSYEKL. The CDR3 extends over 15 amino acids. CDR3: CASSQGQGATYEQYF. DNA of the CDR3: TGCGCCAGCAGCCAAGGACAGGGGGCGACCTACGAGCAGTACTTC.

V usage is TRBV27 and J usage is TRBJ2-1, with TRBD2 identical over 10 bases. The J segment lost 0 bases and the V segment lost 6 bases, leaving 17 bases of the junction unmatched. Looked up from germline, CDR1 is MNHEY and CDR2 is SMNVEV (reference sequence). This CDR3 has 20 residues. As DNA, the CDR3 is TGTGCCAGCAGCCAACTGAGTGGACTAGCGGATCCCTACTCCTACAATGAGCAGTTCTTC. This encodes CASSQLSGLADPYSYNEQFF.

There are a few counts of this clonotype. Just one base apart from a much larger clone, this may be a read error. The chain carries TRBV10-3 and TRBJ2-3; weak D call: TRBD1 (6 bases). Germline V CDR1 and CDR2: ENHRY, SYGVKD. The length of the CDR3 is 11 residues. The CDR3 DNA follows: TGTGCCACCAGTGGAGGCAGGGGTCAGTATTTT. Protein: CATSGGRGQYF.

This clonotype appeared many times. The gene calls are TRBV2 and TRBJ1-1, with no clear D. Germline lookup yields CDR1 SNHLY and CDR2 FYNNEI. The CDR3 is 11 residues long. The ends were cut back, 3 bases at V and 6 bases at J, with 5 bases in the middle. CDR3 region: CASSDWAEAFF. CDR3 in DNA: TGTGCCAGCAGTGATTGGGCTGAAGCTTTCTTT.

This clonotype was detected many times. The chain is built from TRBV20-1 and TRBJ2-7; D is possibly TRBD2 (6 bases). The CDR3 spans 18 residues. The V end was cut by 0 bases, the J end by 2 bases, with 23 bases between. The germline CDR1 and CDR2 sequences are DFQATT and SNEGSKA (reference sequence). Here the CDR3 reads CSARDLMGLTGDPYEQYF. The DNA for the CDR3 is TGCAGTGCTAGAGATCTAATGGGTCTCACGGGAGACCCCTACGAGCAGTACTTC.

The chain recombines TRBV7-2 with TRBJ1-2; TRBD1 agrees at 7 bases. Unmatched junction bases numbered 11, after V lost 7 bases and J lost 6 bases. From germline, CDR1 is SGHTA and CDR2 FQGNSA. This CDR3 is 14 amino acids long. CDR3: CASTPGGGLHGYTF. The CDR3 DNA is TGTGCCAGCACGCCAGGAGGGGGCCTTCATGGCTACACCTTC.

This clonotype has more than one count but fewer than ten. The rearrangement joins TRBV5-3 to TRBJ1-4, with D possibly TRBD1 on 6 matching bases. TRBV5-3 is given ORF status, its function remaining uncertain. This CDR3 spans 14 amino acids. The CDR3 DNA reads TGTGCTACACGAGAACAGGGATCGGGAGGAAAACTGTTTTTT. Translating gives CATREQGSGGKLFF.

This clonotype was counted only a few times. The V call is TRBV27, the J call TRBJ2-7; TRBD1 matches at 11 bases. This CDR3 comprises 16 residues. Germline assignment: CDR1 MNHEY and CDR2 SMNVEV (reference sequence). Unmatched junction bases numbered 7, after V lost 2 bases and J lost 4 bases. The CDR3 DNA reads TGTGCCAGCAGTTTACCGCCGGGACAGGGGGTTTACGAGCAGTACTTC. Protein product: CASSLPPGQGVYEQYF.

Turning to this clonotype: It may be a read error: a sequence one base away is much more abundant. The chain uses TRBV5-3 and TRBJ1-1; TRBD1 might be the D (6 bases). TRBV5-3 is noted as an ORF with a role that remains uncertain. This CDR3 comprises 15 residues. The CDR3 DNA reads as TGTGCCAGCAGCTCCCGGGGGGGGCTGAACACTGGAGCTTTCTTT. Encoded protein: CASSSRGGLNTGAFF.

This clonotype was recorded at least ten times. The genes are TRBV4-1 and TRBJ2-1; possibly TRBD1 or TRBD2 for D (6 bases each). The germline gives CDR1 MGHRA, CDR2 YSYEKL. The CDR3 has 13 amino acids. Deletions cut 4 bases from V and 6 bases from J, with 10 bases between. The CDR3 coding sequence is TGCGCCAGCAGCCCAGAGGGGGGCAATGAGCAGTTCTTC. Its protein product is CASSPEGGNEQFF.

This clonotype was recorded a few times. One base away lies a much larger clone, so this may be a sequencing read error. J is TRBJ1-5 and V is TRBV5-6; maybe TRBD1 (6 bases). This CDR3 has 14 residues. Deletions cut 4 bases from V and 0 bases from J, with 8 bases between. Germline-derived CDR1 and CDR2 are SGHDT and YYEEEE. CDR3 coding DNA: TGTGCCAGCAGCCGGACAGCTAGCAATCAGCCCCAGCATTTT. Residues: CASSRTASNQPQHF.

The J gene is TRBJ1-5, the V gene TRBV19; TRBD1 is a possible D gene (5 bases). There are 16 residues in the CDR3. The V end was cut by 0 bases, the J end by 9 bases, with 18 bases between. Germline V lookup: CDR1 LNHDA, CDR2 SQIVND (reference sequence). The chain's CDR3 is CASSIDLELGGRPQHF. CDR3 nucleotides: TGTGCCAGTAGTATAGATCTGGAGCTTGGGGGTCGGCCCCAGCATTTT.

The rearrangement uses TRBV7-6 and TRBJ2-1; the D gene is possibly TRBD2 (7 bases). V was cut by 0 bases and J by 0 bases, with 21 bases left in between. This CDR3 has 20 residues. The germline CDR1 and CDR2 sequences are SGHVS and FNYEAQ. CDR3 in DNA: TGTGCCAGCAGCTTAGCGCGGTTCACGCGGGGGCCGAGCTCCTACAATGAGCAGTTCTTC. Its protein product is CASSLARFTRGPSSYNEQFF.

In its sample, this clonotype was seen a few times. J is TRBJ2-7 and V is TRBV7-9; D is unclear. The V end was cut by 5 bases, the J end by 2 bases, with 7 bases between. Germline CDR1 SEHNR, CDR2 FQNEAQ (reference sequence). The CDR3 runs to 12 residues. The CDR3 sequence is CASSHTTYEQYF. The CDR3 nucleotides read TGTGCCAGCAGCCACACGACCTACGAGCAGTACTTC.

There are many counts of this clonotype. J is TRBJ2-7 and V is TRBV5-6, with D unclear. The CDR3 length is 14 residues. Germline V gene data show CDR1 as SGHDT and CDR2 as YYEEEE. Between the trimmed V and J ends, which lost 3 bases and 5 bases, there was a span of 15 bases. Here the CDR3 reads CASSWVQSVDEQYF. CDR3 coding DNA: TGTGCCAGCAGCTGGGTACAGAGCGTCGACGAGCAGTACTTC. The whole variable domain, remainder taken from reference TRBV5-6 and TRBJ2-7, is DAGVTQSPTHLIKTRGQQVTLRCSPKSGHDTVSWYQQALGQGPQFIFQYYEEEERQRGNFPDRFSGHQFPNYSSELNVNALLLGDSALYLCASSWVQSVDEQYFGPGTRLTVT.